This entry concerns a single T cell receptor beta chain. What this receptor recognizes is not known. The record has no base qualities; no much larger clone is one base away. This record comes from a study of response to subunit inactivated influenza vaccine (dated by TCRdb to the late 2010s). Regarding the complete study: Deep quantitative T cell receptor repertoire profiling was used in the study to track responses to a trivalent subunit inactivated influenza vaccine. Overall study results and their limits: The authors proposed that each seasonal influenza vaccination may bring in only a limited number of new T cells.

Library preparation was by RT-PCR. Reads for this sample came from an Illumina HiSeq 2500. The raw public reads went through TCRdb reprocessing: fastp at Q25, MiXCR clone calling, in-frame beta chains kept. When rows share a CDR3 protein, they turn into one entry using the most common DNA and genes. Here the sample has about 780,000 distinct CDR3 sequences; approximately 17% occur a single time. The ten largest clones represent approximately 11% of the sample. The CDR1 and CDR2 encoded by the germline V gene are SGHRS and YFSETQ. Counted from cysteine to phenylalanine, this CDR3 has 15 amino acids. Only the CDR3 part of the read is kept: 45 bases, read in frame from the first base. The junction shows trimming of 0 bases on V and 5 bases on J, plus 15 bases between the germline ends.

The receptor was isolated from a man aged 50-59 years who received an inactivated influenza vaccine. Donor details come from another sample of the same person, matched by shared clones. Rearrangement joined TRBV5-1 to TRBJ2-7, with no reliable assignment of the D segment. This sample comprised PBMCs from blood, obtained less than 6 days after vaccination. The CDR3 reads as follows: CASSLVRRYSHEQYF. The DNA is TGCGCCAGCAGCTTGGTACGGCGTTATAGCCACGAGCAGTACTTC.